Below are 12 T cell receptor beta chains sequenced from a single sample in a study of tumor and adjacent non-tumor tissue in lung cancer. The template was RNA from unsorted bulk tissue. Distant lung tissue was collected more than 3 cm away from the tumor edge. TCRbeta libraries were built with three rounds of nested PCR, modified from ARM-PCR. TCRdb re-analysed the multiplex PCR reads in MiXCR, keeping a single row per CDR3 protein. The table records more than 75,000 distinct CDR3 sequences, 80% of them present only once. The sequenced material came from distant non-tumor lung tissue. Receptors originate from a man between 60 and 70 years old with small cell lung cancer.

In the case of this clonotype: Germline and junction disagree at one end, which may indicate a read error. This chain links TRBV4-2 with TRBJ2-6, with 8 bases aligning to TRBD1. CDR1 LGHNA and CDR2 YNFKEQ come from the germline V gene. There are 17 residues in the CDR3. The CDR3 here is CASSPGQDHSVANVLTF. DNA of the CDR3: TGTGCTAGCAGCCCGGGACAGGACCACTCTGTGGCCAACGTCCTGACTTTC.

With respect to this clonotype: A junction boundary mismatches the germline segment, possibly from a read error. The V gene is TRBV4-1, the J gene TRBJ2-1, with a possible D match to TRBD2 (6 bases). This CDR3 region has 16 residues. In germline, CDR1 is MGHRA, CDR2 YSYEKL. The CDR3 region has the DNA TGCGCCAGCAGCCAAGAGGGAGGTATTCTTCTCAATGAACAGCTCTTC. Translated: CASSQEGGILLNEQLF.

With respect to this clonotype: An end of the junction differs from the germline gene, which may be a read error. V and J are TRBV10-3 and TRBJ1-5; TRBD1 agrees at 7 bases. CDR1 and CDR2 from the germline V gene are ENHRY and SYGVKD. This CDR3 contains 12 residues. The CDR3 loop is CAIGDSNQAQHF. The CDR3 DNA sequence: TGTGCTATCGGGGACAGCAATCAGGCCCAGCATTTT.

Points on this clonotype: Mismatch with germline at one junction end may stem from a read error. The chain carries TRBV12-3 or TRBV12-4 and TRBJ2-2, with D perhaps matching TRBD1 (5 bases). The CDR3 extends over 15 amino acids. The CDR3 reads CASSFPVTDTRELFF. The CDR3 region has the DNA TGTGCCAGCAGTTTCCCTGTGACAGACACCCGGGAGCTGTTTTTT.

Note on this clonotype: This may arise from a read error, as a much more abundant clone is one base away. This chain uses TRBV7-9 with TRBJ1-5; perhaps TRBD1 as D (5 bases). The CDR3 is 13 amino acids. CDR1 is SEHNR and CDR2 is FQNEAQ in the germline V gene (reference sequence). CDR3 in DNA: TGTGCCAGCAACTTACAGGAGTATCAGCCCCAGCATTTT. Translation gives CASNLQEYQPQHF. Full variable domain (remainder filled in from reference TRBV7-9 and TRBJ1-5): DTGVSQNPRHKITKRGQNVTFRCDPISEHNRLYWYRQTLGQGPEFLTYFQNEAQLEKSRLLSDRFSAERPKGSFSTLEIQRTEQGDSAMYLCASNLQEYQPQHFGDGTRLSIL.

This clonotype was counted a few times. This chain uses TRBV6-5 with TRBJ1-4; D is uncertain. The germline V gene has CDR1 MNHEY and CDR2 SVGAGI. The CDR3 consists of 16 residues. The ends were cut back, 11 bases at V and 8 bases at J, with 27 bases in the middle. In DNA, the CDR3 is TGTGCCGGCACCACCAAGAATTCAGCAACAAACGAAAAACTGTTTTTT. Its protein is CAGTTKNSATNEKLFF.

A remark on this clonotype: Given the absence of the conserved phenylalanine or tryptophan at the CDR3 end, a read error is likely. The chain carries TRBV29-1 and TRBJ2-7; a weak D match, TRBD2 (6 bases). This CDR3 spans 12 amino acids. The V gene's germline CDR1 is SQVTM and CDR2 ANQGSEA. CDR3 sequence (DNA): TGCAGCGCCCGGGAGACCTCCTACGAACAGTACTTA. Protein product: CSARETSYEQYL.

Concerning this clonotype: Likely a read error: the CDR3 ends without its conserved phenylalanine or tryptophan. The rearrangement joins TRBV6-2 or TRBV6-3 to TRBJ2-7; TRBD2 might be the D (5 bases). CDR3 length: 14 amino acids. Germline CDR1 and CDR2: MNHEY and SVGEGT. Trimming removed 8 bases from V and 6 bases from J, with 20 bases in between. DNA of the CDR3: TGTGCCAGCGGGTTGCAGCGGACCATCTGCGAGCAGTACATC. Its translation: CASGLQRTICEQYI.

This clonotype occurred once. The CDR3 end shows no conserved phenylalanine or tryptophan, and so a read error is likely. The DNA is left out, because the CDR3 cannot be placed on it with certainty; the CDR3 is given as TCRdb lists it. The V gene is TRBV29-1, the J gene TRBJ2-2; the D call TRBD2 from the table was never checked on the DNA. The CDR3 extends over 14 residues, inclusive of both ends. In germline, CDR1 is SQVTM, CDR2 ANQGSEA. Here the CDR3 reads CSVERVPETGELFC.

Regarding this clonotype: Germline and junction disagree at one end, which may indicate a read error. CDR3 amino acids: CASSLASRTVNTETFF. The CDR3, as DNA: TGTGCCAGCAGCTTGGCCTCTCGGACAGTGAACACTGAAACTTTCTTT. This rearrangement joins TRBV5-6 to TRBJ1-1, with D tentatively TRBD1 (6 bases). Germline V CDR1 and CDR2: SGHDT, YYEEEE. This CDR3 region has 16 residues.

This clonotype was found many times. The chain has TRBV6-1 and TRBJ2-1; the D gene could be TRBD1 or TRBD2 (5 bases each). CDR1 and CDR2 (germline): MNHNS, SASEGT. Trimming shortened V by 0 bases and J by 13 bases, and 22 bases separated the two germline ends. The CDR3 is 16 residues long. Here the CDR3 reads CASSEAVGGFSRGQFF. CDR3 in DNA: TGTGCCAGCAGTGAAGCTGTCGGCGGATTCTCCCGGGGCCAGTTCTTC.

The table lists this clonotype with a count of one. This CDR3 is missing its conserved last phenylalanine or tryptophan, likely due to a read error. This chain's CDR3 is CASSLGFGGAGSQPQHL. In DNA form, the CDR3 reads TGTGCCAGCAGTTTAGGGTTTGGGGGGGCCGGCAGTCAGCCCCAGCATTTA. The rearrangement joins TRBV28 to TRBJ1-5; tentatively, D is TRBD1 (6 bases). Trimming left V 2 bases short and J 6 bases short, with 20 bases between. CDR1 is MDHEN and CDR2 is SYDVKM in the germline V gene. The CDR3 is 17 residues long.